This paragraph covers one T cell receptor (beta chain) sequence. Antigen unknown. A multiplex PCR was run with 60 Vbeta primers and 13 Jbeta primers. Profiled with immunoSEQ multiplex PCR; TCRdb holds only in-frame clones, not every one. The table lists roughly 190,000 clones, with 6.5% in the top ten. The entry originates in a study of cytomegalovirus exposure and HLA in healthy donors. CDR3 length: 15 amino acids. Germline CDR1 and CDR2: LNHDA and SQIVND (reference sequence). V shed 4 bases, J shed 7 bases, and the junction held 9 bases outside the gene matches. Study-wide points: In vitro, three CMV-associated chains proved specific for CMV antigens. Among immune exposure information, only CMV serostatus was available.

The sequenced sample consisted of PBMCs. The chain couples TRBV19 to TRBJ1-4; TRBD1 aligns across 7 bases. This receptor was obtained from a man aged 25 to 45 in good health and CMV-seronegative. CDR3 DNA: TGTGCCAGTAGTAAGACAGGGCGAGAGGGTGAAAAACTGTTTTTT. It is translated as CASSKTGREGEKLFF.